Shown below are 24 T cell receptor beta chains from a single sample sequenced in a study of shared clonotypes between healthy human individuals (dated by TCRdb to about 2020). Receptor libraries were prepared by the immunoSEQ multiplex PCR assay. The source is immuneACCESS, and TCRdb retained only in-frame sequences with V and J called. Part of the clones is not carried over; for the studies checked, unresolved V genes explain less than half of this, and the remainder is unexplained. Within this sample are 2,500,000 or so clones, with just over 90% of them counted one time only. The top ten hold 0.13% to 0.15% of the sample. The sequenced material came from naive CD4+ T cells sorted from blood. The meaning of the sample's cell subset or site label: CD45RA+ positively selected. These receptors were taken from a man aged 18 to 35 in good health.

CDR3 protein: CASSPEGLAGPDTQYF. As DNA, the CDR3 is TGCGCCAGCAGCCCCGAGGGGCTAGCGGGTCCAGATACGCAGTATTTT. The rearrangement links TRBV5-1 to TRBJ2-3; TRBD2 agrees at 8 bases. The CDR3 runs to 16 residues. Germline V CDR1 and CDR2: SGHRS, YFSETQ. V gave up 4 bases and J gave up 4 bases; unmatched junction bases: 11.

The rearrangement uses TRBV4-3 and TRBJ2-2; 11 nucleotides line up with TRBD2. Germline loops: CDR1 LGHNA, CDR2 YSLEER. Trimming removed 6 bases from V and 6 bases from J; junction bases left unmatched: 15. The CDR3 sequence is 18 residues long. The CDR3, as DNA: TGCGCCAGCAGTTCAAAGGGCTCACTAGCGGGAGCTCCCGGGGAGCTGTTTTTT. As protein: CASSSKGSLAGAPGELFF.

The chain carries TRBV5-1 and TRBJ1-2; 12 bases fit TRBD1. CDR1 is SGHRS and CDR2 is YFSETQ in the germline V gene. The trim removed 0 bases at V and 6 bases at J, leaving 6 bases unmatched. The CDR3 has 16 amino acids. The CDR3 loop reads CASSLARDRGQDGYTF. The CDR3 DNA sequence: TGCGCCAGCAGCTTGGCGCGGGACAGGGGGCAAGATGGCTACACCTTC.

The chain uses TRBV11-2 and TRBJ2-3; 7 bases fit TRBD2. The CDR3 runs to 17 residues. V shed 1 base and J 5 bases; nucleotides not matched to a gene: 12. Germline V gene lookup returns CDR1 SGHAT and CDR2 FQNNGV. DNA for the CDR3: TGTGCCAGCAGCTTAGCGGGAGGTATAGGGGTTGGAGATACGCAGTATTTT. Translating it yields CASSLAGGIGVGDTQYF.

The rearrangement joins TRBV5-1 to TRBJ2-7, with TRBD1 matching over 8 bases. From germline, CDR1 is SGHRS and CDR2 YFSETQ. With V trimmed by 1 base and J by 2 bases, 5 bases remained unmatched. The CDR3 sequence is 15 residues long. CDR3 bases: TGCGCCAGCAGCTTGACAGGGGGGTCAACCTACGAGCAGTACTTC. This encodes CASSLTGGSTYEQYF. Supplemented by reference TRBV5-1 and TRBJ2-7, the full variable domain reads KAGVTQTPRYLIKTRGQQVTLSCSPISGHRSVSWYQQTPGQGLQFLFEYFSETQRNKGNFPGRFSGRQFSNSRSEMNVSTLELGDSALYLCASSLTGGSTYEQYFGPGTRLTVT.

The chain has TRBV7-9 and TRBJ2-1; a weak D match, TRBD2 (6 bases). V lost 5 bases and J lost 0, with 14 bases in between. Per germline, CDR1 SEHNR and CDR2 FQNEAQ (reference sequence). There are 16 residues in the CDR3. The CDR3 DNA follows: TGTGCCAGCAGCCGGCGGAGGGAAAGCTCCTACAATGAGCAGTTCTTC. It specifies CASSRRRESSYNEQFF.

The chain uses TRBV2 and TRBJ2-1; 10 bases match TRBD2. Trimming removed 3 bases from V and 15 bases from J; junction bases left unmatched: 17. CDR3 size: 16 residues. CDR1 SNHLY and CDR2 FYNNEI come from the germline V gene. CDR3 protein: CASSDPGSGGPPELFF. The CDR3 DNA follows: TGTGCCAGCAGTGACCCGGGTAGCGGGGGGCCCCCCGAACTGTTCTTC.

CDR3 bases: TGTGCCAGCAGCTTAGTGCCGGAAGCTTTCTTT. It encodes CASSLVPEAFF. The gene calls are TRBV11-2 and TRBJ1-1, with D hard to call. The CDR3 is 11 amino acids. With 1 base removed from V and 8 bases from J, the gap between germline ends came to 5 bases. CDR1 and CDR2 from the germline V gene are SGHAT and FQNNGV.

V usage is TRBV18 and J usage is TRBJ1-2; 9 bases align to TRBD1. Germline assignment: CDR1 KGHSH and CDR2 LQKENI. V dropped 5 bases and J dropped 4; count of bases not matched to a gene: 5. The CDR3 length is 14 residues. The CDR3 protein is CASSSGQGSYGYTF. The CDR3 DNA sequence: TGTGCCAGCTCATCCGGACAGGGGAGCTATGGCTACACCTTC.

The chain joins TRBV5-4 to TRBJ1-4; the match to TRBD1 covers 10 bases. V gave up 3 bases and J gave up 8 bases; unmatched junction bases: 10. The V gene's germline CDR1 is SGHNT and CDR2 YYREEE (reference sequence). This CDR3 has 16 amino acids. The CDR3 DNA sequence: TGTGCCAGCAGCTCATCCGGGGGACAGGGGAAGGAAAAACTGTTTTTT. It yields the protein CASSSSGGQGKEKLFF.

This chain uses TRBV6-5 with TRBJ2-2; perhaps TRBD1 as D (5 bases). Germline assignment: CDR1 MNHEY and CDR2 SVGAGI. CDR3 length: 15 residues. Trimming took off 1 base at V and 1 base at J, with 7 bases between the two ends. As DNA, the CDR3 is TGTGCCAGCAGTTACTTCCAGGGGAACACCGGGGAGCTGTTTTTT. It specifies CASSYFQGNTGELFF.

This clone was observed a few times. This chain links TRBV18 with TRBJ1-1; D gene uncertain. The germline gives CDR1 KGHSH, CDR2 LQKENI. Deletions cut 3 bases from V and 1 base from J, with 9 bases between. CDR3 length: 14 amino acids. The CDR3 DNA is TGTGCCAGCTCACCGGAATTCGGGAACACTGAAGCTTTCTTT. Amino acid sequence: CASSPEFGNTEAFF.

The chain employs TRBV4-1 and TRBJ2-7; D is possibly TRBD1 (6 bases). Germline V gene data show CDR1 as MGHRA and CDR2 as YSYEKL. V was shortened by 1 base and J by 2 bases, with 9 bases between the two germline ends. This CDR3 has 14 amino acids. The CDR3 sequence is CASSQAGVPYEQYF. Here the CDR3 DNA reads TGCGCCAGCAGCCAAGCAGGGGTCCCCTACGAGCAGTACTTC.

Details on this clone: At one end the junction does not follow the germline gene, possibly because of a read error. The chain links TRBV6-1 to TRBJ2-5, with 8 bases fitting TRBD1. The CDR3 has 14 residues. Germline-derived CDR1 and CDR2 are MNHNS and SASEGT. CDR3 coding DNA: TGTGCCATCAGTGAGGGGACAGGAGGAGAGACCCAGTACTTC. It translates to CAISEGTGGETQYF.

The chain uses TRBV14 and TRBJ2-5, with TRBD1 identical over 7 bases. The J call may be mistaken, given a closer DNA end match to TRBJ2-7. Germline lookup yields CDR1 SGHDN and CDR2 FVKESK. The CDR3 sequence is 13 residues long. In DNA, the CDR3 is TGTGCCAGCAGCAGGGGACAGAGCTACGAGCAGTACTTC. It encodes CASSRGQSYEQYF.

With respect to this clone: Different DNA sequences within this sample yield the same CDR3. The V call is TRBV5-1, the J call TRBJ1-3, with 8 bases identical to TRBD1. The junction had 4 bases not matched to a gene; V was cut back by 4 bases and J by 1 base. The CDR3 is 15 amino acids. The germline V gene has CDR1 SGHRS and CDR2 YFSETQ. Here the CDR3 reads CASSTTGGSGNTIYF. For the CDR3, the DNA is TGCGCCAGCAGCACTACAGGGGGATCTGGAAACACCATATATTTT.

The chain links TRBV5-4 to TRBJ2-4; 8 bases line up with TRBD1. The CDR3 contains 15 residues. Germline assignment: CDR1 SGHNT and CDR2 YYREEE (reference sequence). Trimming removed 4 bases from V and 4 bases from J; junction bases left unmatched: 7. The CDR3 spells CASSHMDREKNIQYF. The CDR3 DNA reads as TGTGCCAGCAGCCACATGGACAGGGAAAAAAACATTCAGTACTTC.

Concerning this clone itself: The same CDR3 can be traced to other DNA sequences in this sample. The CDR3 DNA reads TGTGCCAGCAGTTTACTAAGCGGGAGGGGAGATACGCAGTATTTT. This encodes CASSLLSGRGDTQYF. V and J are TRBV27 and TRBJ2-3; TRBD2 matches 10 bases. The V gene's germline CDR1 is MNHEY and CDR2 SMNVEV (reference sequence). The V and J ends lost 2 bases and 5 bases, in that order; junction bases with no gene match: 4. The CDR3 runs to 15 residues.

The table lists this clone with a few counts. Other DNA sequences in this sample translate to the same CDR3. The rearrangement joins TRBV30 to TRBJ1-1; 10 bases agree with TRBD1. Unmatched junction bases numbered 1, after V lost 1 base and J lost 5 bases. Per germline, CDR1 GTSNPN and CDR2 SVGIG (reference sequence). This CDR3 is 13 amino acids long. CDR3 bases: TGTGCCTGGAGTGGGACAGGGGGAACTGAAGCTTTCTTT. Translation: CAWSGTGGTEAFF.

The chain recombines TRBV11-2 with TRBJ2-1; 9 bases line up with TRBD2. With 5 bases clipped from V and 4 bases from J, the junction kept 12 bases outside the gene matches. The CDR3 runs to 17 residues. Germline-derived CDR1 and CDR2 are SGHAT and FQNNGV. The CDR3 DNA reads TGTGCCAGCAGCCCTGGCGGGGCGGGAGGGGGATACAATGAGCAGTTCTTC. It codes for CASSPGGAGGGYNEQFF.

The chain couples TRBV6-1 to TRBJ2-7; tentatively, D is TRBD1 (5 bases). Trimming removed 7 bases from V and 2 bases from J, with 18 bases in between. The germline V gene has CDR1 MNHNS and CDR2 SASEGT. The length of the CDR3 is 15 residues. The DNA for the CDR3 is TGTGCCAGCAATTCAGCCGCAGGGCTGACCTACGAGCAGTACTTC. Translated, it gives CASNSAAGLTYEQYF.

The J gene is TRBJ1-5, the V gene TRBV28, with D possibly matching TRBD1 (6 bases). This CDR3 contains 14 residues. The germline V gene encodes CDR1 MDHEN and CDR2 SYDVKM. V shed 10 bases and J shed 1 base, with 14 bases lying between them. CDR3 amino acids: CATLEGTSNQPQHF. As DNA, the CDR3 is TGTGCCACCCTAGAGGGGACAAGCAATCAGCCCCAGCATTTT. Together with reference TRBV28 and TRBJ1-5, the CDR3 gives the full variable domain: DVKVTQSSRYLVKRTGEKVFLECVQDMDHENMFWYRQDPGLGLRLIYFSYDVKMKEKGDIPEGYSVSREKKERFSLILESASTNQTSMYLCATLEGTSNQPQHFGDGTRLSIL.

The chain carries TRBV5-4 and TRBJ1-2; TRBD1 matches at 7 bases. CDR1 SGHNT and CDR2 YYREEE come from the germline V gene (reference sequence). After removal of 0 bases from V and 8 bases from J, the junction contained 10 bases not matched to a gene. The CDR3 has 15 residues. The CDR3 protein is CASSLALQGLHGYTF. CDR3 in DNA: TGTGCCAGCAGCTTGGCCTTACAGGGGTTGCACGGCTACACCTTC.

CDR3: CASHLAGGNSPLHF. For the CDR3, the DNA is TGTGCCAGTCATCTGGCAGGGGGTAATTCACCCCTCCACTTT. This chain links TRBV19 with TRBJ1-6, with 7 bases aligning to TRBD1. J gave up 6 bases and V 8 bases, and 7 bases lay outside the gene matches. Germline V lookup: CDR1 LNHDA, CDR2 SQIVND (reference sequence). This CDR3 is 14 amino acids long.